This T cell receptor (beta chain) was profiled in a study of spatial heterogeneity in lung cancer. Study background: The count of detected beta-chain sequences consistently exceeded that of alpha-chain sequences.

The presence of a unique molecular identifier marked each TCR cDNA molecule. TCRdb re-derived calls from the 5' RACE reads in MiXCR, one entry per CDR3 protein. The sample contains more than 95,000 distinct CDR3 sequences, over 9% of which appear only once. The time point here: blood at routine non-recurrence follow-up after resection. Frozen PBMC, nontumor lung or tumor provided whole RNA, which was sequenced unsorted. In germline, CDR1 is MGHDK, CDR2 SYGVNS. J was trimmed by 1 base and V by 4 bases; bases with no gene match: 7. This CDR3 has 15 amino acids. Material: PBMCs, obtained at follow-up. V is TRBV25-1 and J is TRBJ2-7, with 7 bases that match TRBD1. The clonotype originates from a male donor with early-stage non-small cell lung cancer. The CDR3 is CASSVTRTGSYEQYF. The CDR3, as DNA: TGTGCCAGCAGTGTAACTCGGACAGGATCCTACGAGCAGTACTTC.